Each of the 32 T cell receptor beta chains below was sequenced from the same sample in a study of T cell changes during pregnancy in multiple sclerosis. Only in-frame clones appear in the TCRdb table, and some are missing; sequencing was by immunoSEQ multiplex PCR. This table holds more than 25,000 clones, around 92% found once. The sample consisted of CD8+ T cells from peripheral blood mononuclear cells, taken in the second trimester of pregnancy. All receptors come from a female donor in good health, enrolled as a control in a pregnancy study.

This clone was seen once. This chain joins TRBV27 and TRBJ2-3, with TRBD2 matching over 10 bases. Per germline, CDR1 MNHEY and CDR2 SMNVEV (reference sequence). This CDR3 is built from 18 residues. V lost 5 bases and J lost 1; bases outside the gene matches: 12. CDR3 sequence: CASSNGAGLAGGTDTQYF. DNA for the CDR3: TGTGCCAGCAGTAACGGGGCGGGGCTAGCGGGGGGCACAGATACGCAGTATTTT.

The J gene is TRBJ1-6, the V gene TRBV4-3; 8 bases line up with TRBD1. Germline trimming cut 0 bases from V and 3 bases from J; bases unmatched to any gene: 1. Germline V gene lookup returns CDR1 LGHNA and CDR2 YSLEER. The CDR3 loop spans 16 amino acids. In DNA form, the CDR3 reads TGCGCCAGCAGCCAAGACAGGGGGCTCTATAATTCACCCCTCCACTTT. It translates to CASSQDRGLYNSPLHF.

The chain couples TRBV27 to TRBJ1-1; D possibly corresponds to TRBD1 (5 bases). Trimming removed 3 bases at V and 1 base at J, with 9 bases between. This CDR3 is built from 14 residues. Germline CDR1 and CDR2: MNHEY and SMNVEV (reference sequence). The CDR3 loop is CASSFRTPNTEAFF. The CDR3 DNA is TGTGCCAGCAGTTTCCGGACACCGAACACTGAAGCTTTCTTT.

By share of the sample, this clone is medium-sized. The genes are TRBV6-4 and TRBJ2-1; a possible D gene is TRBD2 (6 bases). Germline V gene sequence: CDR1 MRHNA, CDR2 SNTAGT. The CDR3 length is 15 residues. V lost 0 bases and J 0 bases, leaving 6 bases between the germline ends. The CDR3 protein is CASSDSSGSYNEQFF. CDR3 sequence (DNA): TGTGCCAGCAGTGACTCTAGCGGCTCCTACAATGAGCAGTTCTTC.

For the CDR3, the DNA is TGTGCCAGCAGTCGCGGACAGGCGCTTAACTATGGCTACACCTTC. Translated, it gives CASSRGQALNYGYTF. The rearrangement uses TRBV6-5 and TRBJ1-2; TRBD1 matches 7 bases. This CDR3 is 15 amino acids long. CDR1 is MNHEY and CDR2 is SVGAGI in the germline V gene. The J segment lost 1 base and the V segment lost 5 bases, leaving 7 bases of the junction unmatched.

The chain joins TRBV5-1 to TRBJ2-5; 10 bases map to TRBD2. The CDR3 is made up of 17 amino acids. The ends lost 4 bases at V and 3 bases at J; junction bases unmatched: 12. Germline V CDR1 and CDR2: SGHRS, YFSETQ. CDR3 sequence reads: CASSPQGTSAFKETQYF. The CDR3 DNA sequence: TGCGCCAGCAGCCCACAGGGGACTAGCGCCTTCAAAGAGACCCAGTACTTC. Looking up the rest from reference TRBV5-1 and TRBJ2-5 gives the full variable domain: KAGVTQTPRYLIKTRGQQVTLSCSPISGHRSVSWYQQTPGQGLQFLFEYFSETQRNKGNFPGRFSGRQFSNSRSEMNVSTLELGDSALYLCASSPQGTSAFKETQYFGPGTRLLVL.

V gene TRBV19 combines with J gene TRBJ2-7, with a tentative D call TRBD2 (5 bases). CDR3 length: 13 amino acids. Trimming pared 3 bases from V and 3 bases from J, leaving 9 bases between. Germline values: CDR1 LNHDA, CDR2 SQIVND (reference sequence). DNA of the CDR3: TGTGCCAGTAGTATGGGGAGCCTCTACGAGCAGTACTTC. It is translated as CASSMGSLYEQYF.

The rearrangement joins TRBV4-1 to TRBJ2-3, with 11 nucleotides matching TRBD1. Looked up from germline, CDR1 is MGHRA and CDR2 is YSYEKL. V trimming: 4 bases; J trimming: 4 bases; junction bases outside the gene matches: 1. The CDR3 consists of 14 residues. In DNA, the CDR3 is TGCGCCAGCAGCCCGGGACAGGGGGCAGATACGCAGTATTTT. Its translation: CASSPGQGADTQYF.

This chain joins TRBV27 and TRBJ1-5; D remains ambiguous. The germline gives CDR1 MNHEY, CDR2 SMNVEV (reference sequence). The CDR3 contains 14 residues. The V end lost 3 bases, the J end lost 4 bases, and 10 bases lay between the germline ends. The CDR3 coding sequence is TGTGCCAGCAGTTTCAGTACGGGGAATCAGCCCCAGCATTTT. Translated, it gives CASSFSTGNQPQHF.

The chain employs TRBV10-3 and TRBJ1-2; 9 bases map to TRBD1. Germline V CDR1 and CDR2: ENHRY, SYGVKD. V trimming: 6 bases; J trimming: 4 bases; junction bases outside the gene matches: 6. The CDR3 contains 14 residues. CDR3 coding DNA: TGTGCCATCAGCCGGGACAGGGACCGCTATGGCTACACCTTC. Encoded protein: CAISRDRDRYGYTF.

This clone was found once. CDR3 sequence (DNA): TGTGCCAGCAGCTTGGCTGGGCAGGGGGCCACTGAAGCTTTCTTT. It translates to CASSLAGQGATEAFF. The rearrangement joins TRBV5-6 to TRBJ1-1; 8 nucleotides align to TRBD1. There are 15 residues in the CDR3. Unmatched junction bases numbered 5, after V lost 0 bases and J lost 4 bases. Germline V gives CDR1 SGHDT, CDR2 YYEEEE.

This chain uses TRBV11-1 with TRBJ2-5; 7 bases align to TRBD2. Trimming at V came to 4 bases and at J to 5 bases, leaving 13 bases not matched to a gene. Germline assignment: CDR1 SGHAT and CDR2 FQDESV (reference sequence). The CDR3 loop spans 16 amino acids. CDR3: CASSSGTTPPRETQYF. Here the CDR3 DNA reads TGTGCCAGCAGCTCGGGGACTACCCCCCCTAGGGAGACCCAGTACTTC.

The chain links TRBV4-3 to TRBJ1-1; 7 bases fit TRBD1. This CDR3 has 15 residues. Losses at the gene ends were 0 bases for V and 0 bases for J; bases not matched to a gene: 1. Germline lookup yields CDR1 LGHNA and CDR2 YSLEER. This CDR3 reads CASSQETGLNTEAFF. The CDR3 region has the DNA TGCGCCAGCAGCCAAGAGACAGGGCTGAACACTGAAGCTTTCTTT.

The chain joins TRBV6-5 to TRBJ2-7; D is perhaps TRBD1 (6 bases). The CDR3 runs to 14 residues. With 2 bases removed from V and 5 bases from J, the gap between germline ends came to 13 bases. Germline V gives CDR1 MNHEY, CDR2 SVGAGI. The DNA for the CDR3 is TGTGCCAGCAGTTACACAGGGAGTCAGGACGAGCAGTACTTC. It codes for CASSYTGSQDEQYF.

V and J are TRBV27 and TRBJ2-7, with D possibly being TRBD2 (6 bases). Germline CDR1 and CDR2: MNHEY and SMNVEV (reference sequence). The CDR3 contains 13 residues. V lost 6 bases and J 6 bases, leaving 15 bases between the germline ends. The CDR3 DNA is TGTGCCAGCAGCCTGGGACCAGCGGGCGAGCAGTACTTC. It codes for CASSLGPAGEQYF.

This clone appeared once. This chain joins TRBV4-1 and TRBJ1-2, with 10 bases lining up with TRBD1. After removal of 1 base from V and 7 bases from J, the junction contained 3 bases not matched to a gene. CDR1 MGHRA and CDR2 YSYEKL come from the germline V gene. The CDR3 spans 14 residues. CDR3 in DNA: TGCGCCAGCAGCCAAGCGGGGACAGGGGCTGGCTACACCTTC. Protein sequence: CASSQAGTGAGYTF.

The chain uses TRBV27 and TRBJ2-3; 13 bases map to TRBD2. Germline values: CDR1 MNHEY, CDR2 SMNVEV (reference sequence). This CDR3 comprises 15 residues. The ends lost 7 bases at V and 3 bases at J; junction bases unmatched: 4. DNA of the CDR3: TGTGCCAGCATTGGGACTAGCGGGAAAACAGATACGCAGTATTTT. This codes for CASIGTSGKTDTQYF.

This clone was counted a few times. The rearrangement joins TRBV2 to TRBJ1-1; D gene uncertain. This CDR3 comprises 11 residues. Trimming removed 9 bases at V and 5 bases at J, with 10 bases between. Germline V gene sequence: CDR1 SNHLY, CDR2 FYNNEI. DNA of the CDR3: TGTGCCAGTCTAGTTAGGACTGAAGCTTTCTTT. It codes for CASLVRTEAFF.

This clone was detected a few times. The genes are TRBV6-4 and TRBJ2-2; perhaps TRBD2 as D (5 bases). V was cut by 6 bases and J by 1 base, with 6 bases left in between. Germline lookup yields CDR1 MRHNA and CDR2 SNTAGT. This CDR3 region has 13 residues. Here the CDR3 reads CASSAGNTGELFF. CDR3 bases: TGTGCCAGCAGCGCGGGGAACACCGGGGAGCTGTTTTTT.

The chain recombines TRBV18 with TRBJ2-3, with D perhaps matching TRBD1 (6 bases). The germline V gene has CDR1 KGHSH and CDR2 LQKENI. The CDR3 loop spans 16 amino acids. With 4 bases removed from V and 3 bases from J, the gap between germline ends came to 17 bases. The CDR3 region has the DNA TGTGCCAGCTCACAGGACCACAGGGAGTTGACAGATACGCAGTATTTT. It specifies CASSQDHRELTDTQYF.

The rearrangement joins TRBV6-1 to TRBJ1-2; possible D gene TRBD1, 6 bases. Trimming pared 3 bases from V and 7 bases from J, leaving 33 bases between. The CDR3 covers 20 residues. Per germline, CDR1 MNHNS and CDR2 SASEGT. CDR3 sequence (DNA): TGTGCCAGCAGTGATTACAGGGTTAGATTCAGGAGCCTGGAAGATCTTGGCTACACCTTC. Amino acids: CASSDYRVRFRSLEDLGYTF.

J is TRBJ1-1 and V is TRBV27; TRBD1 matches at 7 bases. Germline V lookup: CDR1 MNHEY, CDR2 SMNVEV (reference sequence). This CDR3 spans 14 amino acids. The trim removed 4 bases at V and 11 bases at J, leaving 13 bases unmatched. DNA of the CDR3: TGTGCCAGCAGTTCGAGACAAGACAGGGCCGGGGCTTTCTTT. It is translated as CASSSRQDRAGAFF.

This chain links TRBV27 with TRBJ1-2; TRBD1 is a possible D gene (6 bases). V was shortened by 5 bases and J by 7 bases, with 20 bases between the two germline ends. Germline CDR1 MNHEY, CDR2 SMNVEV (reference sequence). This CDR3 spans 15 amino acids. The CDR3 DNA reads as TGTGCCAGCAGTCGGACCGAGGGACATTTAGGTGGCTACACCTTC. This codes for CASSRTEGHLGGYTF.

V and J are TRBV19 and TRBJ1-2; tentatively, D is TRBD1 (6 bases). V shed 7 bases and J shed 0 bases, with 12 bases lying between them. The CDR3 has 14 residues. In germline, CDR1 is LNHDA, CDR2 SQIVND (reference sequence). The CDR3 region is CASTQWGPNYGYTF. As DNA, the CDR3 is TGTGCCAGTACCCAATGGGGGCCTAACTATGGCTACACCTTC.

CDR3 sequence reads: CASYQGVEWNTEAFF. The CDR3 region has the DNA TGTGCCAGTTATCAGGGTGTGGAATGGAACACTGAAGCTTTCTTT. The V and J genes are TRBV19 and TRBJ1-1; weak D call: TRBD1 (5 bases). The CDR3 loop spans 15 amino acids. Germline V lookup: CDR1 LNHDA, CDR2 SQIVND (reference sequence). V lost 8 bases and J 1 base, leaving 17 bases between the germline ends. Full variable domain (rest looked up from reference TRBV19 and TRBJ1-1): DGGITQSPKYLFRKEGQNVTLSCEQNLNHDAMYWYRQDPGQGLRLIYYSQIVNDFQKGDIAEGYSVSREKKESFPLTVTSAQKNPTAFYLCASYQGVEWNTEAFFGQGTRLTVV.

The chain combines TRBV7-8 with TRBJ2-7; 9 bases align to TRBD1. V dropped 5 bases and J dropped 3; count of bases not matched to a gene: 8. CDR3 size: 15 residues. Per germline, CDR1 SGHVS and CDR2 FQNEAQ. The chain's CDR3 is CASSLTGGRVYEQYF. CDR3 in DNA: TGTGCCAGCAGCCTGACAGGGGGTAGGGTCTACGAGCAGTACTTC.

The chain employs TRBV11-1 and TRBJ2-7; 8 bases align to TRBD1. The trim removed 2 bases at V and 6 bases at J, leaving 12 bases unmatched. Germline lookup yields CDR1 SGHAT and CDR2 FQDESV (reference sequence). The CDR3 covers 16 residues. As DNA, the CDR3 is TGTGCCAGCAGCTTACTAGTGGGGACAGGAGATTCCGAGCAGTACTTC. Translated, it gives CASSLLVGTGDSEQYF. The whole variable domain, filled in from reference TRBV11-1 and TRBJ2-7, reads EAEVAQSPRYKITEKSQAVAFWCDPISGHATLYWYRQILGQGPELLVQFQDESVVDDSQLPKDRFSAERLKGVDSTLKIQPAELGDSAMYLCASSLLVGTGDSEQYFGPGTRLTVT.

The rearrangement uses TRBV29-1 and TRBJ1-5; 7 positions match TRBD1. Germline V lookup: CDR1 SQVTM, CDR2 ANQGSEA. CDR3 length: 15 amino acids. V lost 6 bases to trimming and J lost 3 bases; unmatched junction nucleotides: 11. CDR3 nucleotides: TGCAGCGTGGCCGGAAGGGGGCAGTCCAATCAGCCCCAGCATTTT. It codes for CSVAGRGQSNQPQHF.

The rearrangement uses TRBV4-3 and TRBJ1-1; 9 nucleotides match TRBD1. V was clipped by 1 base and J by 3 bases; unmatched bases: 6. CDR1 LGHNA and CDR2 YSLEER come from the germline V gene. The CDR3 consists of 16 residues. This CDR3 is CASSQAPTGGDTEAFF. In nucleotides, the CDR3 is TGCGCCAGCAGCCAAGCACCCACAGGGGGCGACACTGAAGCTTTCTTT.

The V call is TRBV29-1, the J call TRBJ2-3, with D maybe TRBD1 (6 bases). V gave up 0 bases and J gave up 2 bases, with 15 bases separating them. CDR1 is SQVTM and CDR2 is ANQGSEA in the germline V gene. This CDR3 comprises 16 residues. The CDR3 spells CSVEDSADSSTDTQYF. In DNA, the CDR3 is TGCAGCGTTGAAGATTCAGCGGACAGCTCCACAGATACGCAGTATTTT.

This chain uses TRBV27 with TRBJ2-3; 8 bases line up with TRBD1. CDR3 size: 14 residues. Trimming removed 7 bases from V and 1 base from J; junction bases left unmatched: 4. The germline CDR1 and CDR2 sequences are MNHEY and SMNVEV (reference sequence). CDR3 sequence: CASTLGQGTDTQYF. The CDR3 DNA reads TGTGCCAGCACCTTGGGACAGGGCACAGATACGCAGTATTTT.

This clone has just a few counts. The chain carries TRBV4-2 and TRBJ2-3, with TRBD1 matching 10 bases. CDR3 size: 17 residues. Losses at the gene ends were 0 bases for V and 3 bases for J; bases not matched to a gene: 6. Germline V lookup: CDR1 LGHNA, CDR2 YNFKEQ. The CDR3 reads CASSQDIPGQGTDTQYF. Here the CDR3 DNA reads TGTGCCAGCAGCCAAGACATTCCGGGACAGGGGACAGATACGCAGTATTTT.